This T cell receptor beta chain was observed in a study of blood T cell repertoires in COVID-19. Study-wide context: Collection of acute and convalescent COVID-19 samples took place in the United States, Italy and Spain. The analysed material was cDNA or gDNA that came from T cells, B-cell-depleted T cells, or PBMCs.

In the study's own analysis: Nucleated cell counts were estimated from reference gene primer amplification. The table came from immunoSEQ multiplex PCR; TCRdb's copy has only in-frame clones and leaves some out. The D gene and trimming were derived from the DNA, and the V and J assignments and clone size from that table. In the table there are roughly 290,000 clones, around 86% of which are singletons. The germline gives CDR1 SGHTA, CDR2 FQGNSA. There are 15 residues in the CDR3. The V end was cut by 3 bases, the J end by 0 bases, with 9 bases between. Source material: peripheral blood. This TCR was recovered from a woman aged 25 to 45 who had recovered from COVID-19. The chain employs TRBV7-2 and TRBJ2-1; TRBD1 might be the D (5 bases). The CDR3 DNA reads as TGTGCCAGCAGCTTGACAGAGCTCTCCTACAATGAGCAGTTCTTC. Translation gives CASSLTELSYNEQFF. Drawing the rest from reference TRBV7-2 and TRBJ2-1, the complete variable domain is GAGVSQSPSNKVTEKGKDVELRCDPISGHTALYWYRQSLGQGLEFLIYFQGNSAPDKSGLPSDRFSAERTGGSVSTLTIQRTQQEDSAVYLCASSLTELSYNEQFFGPGTRLTVL.